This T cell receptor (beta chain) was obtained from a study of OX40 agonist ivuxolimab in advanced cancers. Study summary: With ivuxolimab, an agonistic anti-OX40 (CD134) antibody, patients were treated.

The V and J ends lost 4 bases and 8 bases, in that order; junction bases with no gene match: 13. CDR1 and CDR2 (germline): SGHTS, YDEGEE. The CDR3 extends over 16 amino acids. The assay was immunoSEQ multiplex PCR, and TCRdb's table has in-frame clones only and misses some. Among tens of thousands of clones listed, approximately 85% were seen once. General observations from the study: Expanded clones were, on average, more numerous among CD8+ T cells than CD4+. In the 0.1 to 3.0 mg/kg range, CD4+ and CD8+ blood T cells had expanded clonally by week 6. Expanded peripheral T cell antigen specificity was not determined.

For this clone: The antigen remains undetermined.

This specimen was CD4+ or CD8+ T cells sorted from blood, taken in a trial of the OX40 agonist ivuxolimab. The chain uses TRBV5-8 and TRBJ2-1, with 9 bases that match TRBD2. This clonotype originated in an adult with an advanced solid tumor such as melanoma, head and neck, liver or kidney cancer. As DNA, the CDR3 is TGTGCCAGCAGCGCCGGAGGGACTAGCTGGGGGGATGAGCAGTTCTTC. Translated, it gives CASSAGGTSWGDEQFF.